This entry features one TCR beta chain sequence. As yet, its antigen is unknown. The sample originates from a study of T cell responses to AZD1222 COVID-19 vaccine. Study-wide findings and caveats: Reports indicate that nearly half of spike-specific TCRs are directed at unmutated variant regions. Seropositive status at baseline applied to only a handful of AZD1222 recipients. The study found vaccine-associated CD4 TCRs spanning spike, dominant at 160-218 and 743-854.

The ends lost 5 bases at V and 1 base at J; junction bases unmatched: 5. The CDR3 totals 15 residues. Germline assignment: CDR1 KGHSH and CDR2 LQKENI. Libraries were prepared by immunoSEQ multiplex PCR; TCRdb keeps only in-frame clonotypes and omits some of them. Here the sample spans 150,000 or so clones, more than 80% being singletons. The source material was peripheral blood, sampled on day 0 of AZD1222 vaccination. This TCR came from an adult in good health. This chain connects TRBV18 to TRBJ1-3; the match to TRBD1 covers 7 bases. CDR3: CASSTTGFSGNTIYF. In DNA, the CDR3 is TGTGCCAGCTCAACGACAGGGTTTTCTGGAAACACCATATATTTT.